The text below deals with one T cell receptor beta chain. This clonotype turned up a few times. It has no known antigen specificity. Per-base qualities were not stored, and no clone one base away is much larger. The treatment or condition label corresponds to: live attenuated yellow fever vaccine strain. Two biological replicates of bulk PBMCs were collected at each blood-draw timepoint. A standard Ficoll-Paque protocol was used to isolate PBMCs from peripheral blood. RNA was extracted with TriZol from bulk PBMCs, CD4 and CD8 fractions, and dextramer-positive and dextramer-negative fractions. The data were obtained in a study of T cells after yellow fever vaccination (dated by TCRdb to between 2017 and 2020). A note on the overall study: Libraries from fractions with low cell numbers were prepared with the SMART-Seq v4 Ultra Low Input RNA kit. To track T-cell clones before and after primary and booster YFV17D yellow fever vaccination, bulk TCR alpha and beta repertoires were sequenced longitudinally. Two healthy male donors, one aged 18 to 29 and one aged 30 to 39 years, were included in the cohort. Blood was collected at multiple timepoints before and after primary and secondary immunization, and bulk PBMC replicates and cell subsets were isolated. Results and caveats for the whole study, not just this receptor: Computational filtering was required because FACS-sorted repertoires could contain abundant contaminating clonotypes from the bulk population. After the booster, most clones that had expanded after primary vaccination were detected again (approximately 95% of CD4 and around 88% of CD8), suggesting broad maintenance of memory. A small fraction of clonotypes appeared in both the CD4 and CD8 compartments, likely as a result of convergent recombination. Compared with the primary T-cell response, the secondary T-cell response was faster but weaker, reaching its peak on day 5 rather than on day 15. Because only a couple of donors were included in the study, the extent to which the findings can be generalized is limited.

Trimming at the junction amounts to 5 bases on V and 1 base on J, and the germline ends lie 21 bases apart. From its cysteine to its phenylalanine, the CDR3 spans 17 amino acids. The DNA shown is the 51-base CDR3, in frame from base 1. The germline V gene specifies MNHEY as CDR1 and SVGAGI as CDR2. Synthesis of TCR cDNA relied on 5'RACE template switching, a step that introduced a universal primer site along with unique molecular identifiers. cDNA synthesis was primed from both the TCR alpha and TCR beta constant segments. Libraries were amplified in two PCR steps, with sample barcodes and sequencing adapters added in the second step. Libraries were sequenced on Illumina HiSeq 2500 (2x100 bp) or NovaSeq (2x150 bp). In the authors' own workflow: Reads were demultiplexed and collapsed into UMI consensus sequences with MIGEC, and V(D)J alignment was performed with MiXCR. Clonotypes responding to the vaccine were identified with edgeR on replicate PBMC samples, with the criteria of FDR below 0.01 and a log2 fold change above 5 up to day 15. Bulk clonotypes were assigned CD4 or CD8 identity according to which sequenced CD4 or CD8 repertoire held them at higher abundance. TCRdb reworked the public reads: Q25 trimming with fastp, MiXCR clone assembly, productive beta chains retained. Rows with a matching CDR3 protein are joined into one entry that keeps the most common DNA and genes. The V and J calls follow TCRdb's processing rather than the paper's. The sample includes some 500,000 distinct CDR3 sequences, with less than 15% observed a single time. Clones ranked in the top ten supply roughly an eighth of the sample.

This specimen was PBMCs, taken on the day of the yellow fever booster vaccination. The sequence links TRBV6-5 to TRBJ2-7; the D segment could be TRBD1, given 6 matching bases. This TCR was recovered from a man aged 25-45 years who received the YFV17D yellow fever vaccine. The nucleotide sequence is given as TGTGCCAGCAGTCCCCGCGGATGGGGGCAGGGGTCCTACGAGCAGTACTTC. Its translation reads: CASSPRGWGQGSYEQYF.